Listed below are T cell receptor beta chains from one sample, sequenced in a study of long-term antiretroviral therapy in people with HIV. Profiling relied on immunoSEQ multiplex PCR, and the TCRdb table lists in-frame clones only, not all of them. The table shows about 35,000 clones, with 80% to 85% occurring only once. Sequencing used unsorted PBMCs, obtained 1 year after starting antiretroviral therapy. The origin of the receptors is a man between 18 and 29 years old with HIV. Each CDR3 is given with its conserved first and last residue. Fields, in order: D gene, J gene, V gene, clone size, CDR3 protein, CDR3 DNA. A D gene is named only where the DNA matches it firmly. Clone size is stated in some rows and not others, as once, few, many or a class when expanded.

d_call: .
j_call: TRBJ1-4
v_call: TRBV27
clone_size: .
cdr3_aa: CASRATGTLATNEKLFF
cdr3_nt: TGTGCCAGCAGGGCAACCGGAACCCTTGCAACTAATGAAAAACTGTTTTTT

d_call: .
j_call: TRBJ2-2
v_call: TRBV9
clone_size: .
cdr3_aa: CASITTGHQNTGELFF
cdr3_nt: TGTGCCAGCATCACCACCGGACACCAGAACACCGGGGAGCTGTTTTTT

d_call: TRBD2
j_call: TRBJ2-7
v_call: TRBV18
clone_size: .
cdr3_aa: CASSPSGERGTYEQYF
cdr3_nt: TGTGCCAGCTCACCGTCTGGCGAGCGGGGCACTTACGAGCAGTACTTC

d_call: .
j_call: TRBJ2-7
v_call: TRBV12-5
clone_size: .
cdr3_aa: CASGLGPAEQYF
cdr3_nt: TGTGCTAGTGGTTTGGGCCCGGCGGAGCAGTACTTC

d_call: .
j_call: TRBJ1-1
v_call: TRBV9
clone_size: .
cdr3_aa: CASSVDLGNTEAFF
cdr3_nt: TGTGCCAGCAGCGTAGACTTGGGGAACACTGAAGCTTTCTTT

d_call: TRBD2
j_call: TRBJ2-1
v_call: TRBV4-1
clone_size: .
cdr3_aa: CASSPGTSGYNEQFF
cdr3_nt: TGCGCCAGCAGCCCAGGGACTAGCGGTTACAATGAGCAGTTCTTC

d_call: .
j_call: TRBJ1-2
v_call: TRBV7-6
clone_size: .
cdr3_aa: CASSLGTPWDYGYTF
cdr3_nt: TGTGCCAGCAGCTTAGGGACACCCTGGGACTATGGCTACACCTTC

d_call: .
j_call: TRBJ1-2
v_call: TRBV6-6
clone_size: .
cdr3_aa: CASKSLYGYTF
cdr3_nt: TGTGCCAGCAAGAGCCTCTATGGCTACACCTTC

d_call: .
j_call: TRBJ2-7
v_call: TRBV29-1
clone_size: .
cdr3_aa: CSVASRQEAYEQYF
cdr3_nt: TGCAGCGTTGCCTCACGACAGGAAGCCTACGAGCAGTACTTC

d_call: .
j_call: TRBJ1-3
v_call: TRBV9
clone_size: few
cdr3_aa: CASSVDGDTIYF
cdr3_nt: TGTGCCAGCAGCGTAGATGGGGACACCATATATTTT

d_call: TRBD1
j_call: TRBJ2-7
v_call: TRBV28
clone_size: .
cdr3_aa: CASSLLGTGKNEQYF
cdr3_nt: TGTGCCAGCAGTTTATTGGGGACAGGGAAGAACGAGCAGTACTTC

d_call: .
j_call: TRBJ1-4
v_call: TRBV7-9
clone_size: .
cdr3_aa: CASSLRGGLEKLFF
cdr3_nt: TGTGCCAGCAGCTTAAGAGGGGGTTTGGAAAAACTGTTTTTT

d_call: TRBD1
j_call: TRBJ1-2
v_call: TRBV29-1
clone_size: .
cdr3_aa: CSVLGDRGDYGYTF
cdr3_nt: TGCAGCGTTCTTGGGGACAGGGGAGACTATGGCTACACCTTC

d_call: .
j_call: TRBJ1-4
v_call: TRBV19
clone_size: .
cdr3_aa: CASSLATNEKLFF
cdr3_nt: TGTGCCTCGTCACTGGCAACTAATGAAAAACTGTTTTTT

d_call: .
j_call: TRBJ1-1
v_call: TRBV6-5
clone_size: once
cdr3_aa: CASRLGKVAFF
cdr3_nt: TGTGCCAGCAGACTCGGTAAGGTGGCTTTCTTT

d_call: .
j_call: TRBJ2-1
v_call: TRBV5-4
clone_size: .
cdr3_aa: CASSFGWRGNEQFF
cdr3_nt: TGTGCCAGCAGCTTCGGGTGGAGGGGGAATGAGCAGTTCTTC

d_call: TRBD1
j_call: TRBJ1-2
v_call: TRBV19
clone_size: .
cdr3_aa: CASSIRPRQGARYGYTF
cdr3_nt: TGTGCCAGTAGTATTCGCCCCCGACAGGGGGCGCGGTATGGCTACACCTTC

d_call: TRBD1
j_call: TRBJ2-7
v_call: TRBV7-6
clone_size: once
cdr3_aa: CASSLARQGPLTNYEQYF
cdr3_nt: TGTGCCAGCAGCTTAGCCCGACAGGGCCCCTTAACTAACTACGAGCAGTACTTC

d_call: TRBD2
j_call: TRBJ2-7
v_call: TRBV7-9
clone_size: .
cdr3_aa: CASSLGTSGSYEQYF
cdr3_nt: TGTGCCAGCAGCTTGGGGACTAGCGGGAGTTACGAGCAGTACTTC

d_call: .
j_call: TRBJ1-1
v_call: TRBV25-1
clone_size: once
cdr3_aa: CASSELAVNTEAFF
cdr3_nt: TGTGCCAGCAGTGAATTAGCAGTGAACACTGAAGCTTTCTTT

d_call: .
j_call: TRBJ1-2
v_call: TRBV5-4
clone_size: .
cdr3_aa: CASSFQGSYGYTF
cdr3_nt: TGTGCCAGCAGCTTCCAGGGGTCCTATGGCTACACCTTC

d_call: .
j_call: TRBJ1-1
v_call: TRBV25-1
clone_size: .
cdr3_aa: CASSEGRAGRTEAFF
cdr3_nt: TGTGCCAGCAGTGAAGGCAGGGCGGGAAGAACTGAAGCTTTCTTT

d_call: .
j_call: TRBJ2-7
v_call: TRBV5-8
clone_size: .
cdr3_aa: CASSLGISSSYEQYF
cdr3_nt: TGTGCCAGCAGCTTGGGAATCTCGAGCTCCTACGAGCAGTACTTC

d_call: .
j_call: TRBJ1-3
v_call: TRBV19
clone_size: .
cdr3_aa: CASSIDSGNTIYF
cdr3_nt: TGTGCCAGTAGTATAGACTCTGGAAACACCATATATTTT

d_call: .
j_call: TRBJ1-5
v_call: TRBV5-5
clone_size: .
cdr3_aa: CASSLEVGGLSNQPQHF
cdr3_nt: TGTGCCAGCAGCTTGGAGGTAGGGGGGTTAAGCAATCAGCCCCAGCATTTT

d_call: .
j_call: TRBJ1-1
v_call: TRBV18
clone_size: .
cdr3_aa: CASSPPGKGEYTEAFF
cdr3_nt: TGTGCCAGCTCACCACCGGGGAAAGGGGAGTACACTGAAGCTTTCTTT

d_call: .
j_call: TRBJ1-1
v_call: TRBV5-5
clone_size: .
cdr3_aa: CASSLSWVSEAFF
cdr3_nt: TGTGCCAGCAGCCTGTCATGGGTATCTGAAGCTTTCTTT

d_call: TRBD1
j_call: TRBJ1-2
v_call: TRBV5-1
clone_size: .
cdr3_aa: CASSPPYRGPNYGYTF
cdr3_nt: TGCGCCAGCAGTCCTCCATACAGGGGTCCTAACTATGGCTACACCTTC

d_call: TRBD1
j_call: TRBJ2-7
v_call: TRBV6-5
clone_size: .
cdr3_aa: CASRGRTGSPEQYF
cdr3_nt: TGTGCCAGCAGGGGACGGACAGGGTCCCCCGAGCAGTACTTC